A single sample gave rise to the 25 T cell receptor beta chains below, sequenced in a study of T cells in Graves' hyperthyroidism and ophthalmopathy. RNA transcripts yielded amplified TCR beta CDR3 regions. The study used the HTBI primer set for a first-round RT-PCR of the TCR CDR3. TCRdb processed the multiplex PCR reads anew with MiXCR; each CDR3 protein has one entry. The sample comprises about 700,000 distinct CDR3 sequences, around 15% of which are singletons, and 10% rests with the top ten. Input material: blood. The origin of the receptors is a woman aged 18-29 years with Graves' hyperthyroidism.

This clonotype was found many times. The gene calls are TRBV2 and TRBJ2-7; D not resolved. CDR1 and CDR2 (germline): SNHLY, FYNNEI. This CDR3 has 13 residues. V was cut by 3 bases and J by 4 bases, with 10 bases left in between. The DNA for the CDR3 is TGTGCCAGCAGTGACGCATTACGGTACGAGCAGTACTTC. The encoded protein is CASSDALRYEQYF.

This clonotype came up a few times. The V gene is TRBV12-3 or TRBV12-4, the J gene TRBJ2-3; D possibly corresponds to TRBD2 (6 bases). Trimming took off 1 base at V and 6 bases at J, with 14 bases between the two ends. The CDR3 contains 15 residues. The CDR3 is CASSLGGAGSDTQYF. The CDR3 nucleotides read TGTGCCAGCAGTTTAGGGGGCGCGGGAAGTGATACGCAGTATTTT.

The table lists this clonotype with many counts. The chain recombines TRBV28 with TRBJ2-7, with D possibly TRBD2 on 6 matching bases. V dropped 3 bases and J dropped 4 bases, with 19 bases sitting between them. The CDR3 length is 16 residues. CDR1 and CDR2 from the germline V gene are MDHEN and SYDVKM. DNA for the CDR3: TGTGCCAGCAGTTTGGTTTCGGCGGGAAAGCTGTACGAGCAGTACTTC. Residues: CASSLVSAGKLYEQYF.

There are many counts of this clonotype. J is TRBJ2-3 and V is TRBV27; tentative D call: TRBD2 (5 bases). The CDR3 consists of 15 residues. CDR1 is MNHEY and CDR2 is SMNVEV in the germline V gene (reference sequence). V gave up 3 bases and J gave up 1 base, with 11 bases separating them. CDR3 amino acids: CASSFVGVGTDTQYF. The CDR3 DNA follows: TGTGCCAGCAGTTTCGTGGGAGTAGGCACAGATACGCAGTATTTT.

This clonotype came up many times. This chain uses TRBV28 with TRBJ2-7; no definite D call. Germline V gene lookup returns CDR1 MDHEN and CDR2 SYDVKM. V was pared by 5 bases and J by 2 bases, with 13 bases between. The CDR3 sequence is 14 residues long. The chain's CDR3 is CASSHRQNTYEQYF. CDR3 sequence (DNA): TGTGCCAGCAGTCATCGGCAAAACACCTACGAGCAGTACTTC.

This chain connects TRBV9 to TRBJ2-1, with D possibly being TRBD1 or TRBD2 (5 bases each). CDR3 size: 17 residues. V was trimmed by 0 bases and J by 5 bases, leaving 18 bases between them. Looked up from germline, CDR1 is SGDLS and CDR2 is YYNGEE. CDR3 sequence: CASSVGPGASPDNEQFF. The CDR3 coding sequence is TGTGCCAGCAGCGTAGGCCCCGGGGCGTCGCCTGACAATGAGCAGTTCTTC.

There are many counts of this clonotype. The V call is TRBV18, the J call TRBJ2-1, with D possibly TRBD1 on 6 matching bases. The length of the CDR3 is 18 residues. Trimming stripped 1 base from V and 4 bases from J, with 20 bases between. Germline values: CDR1 KGHSH, CDR2 LQKENI. CDR3 in DNA: TGTGCCAGCTCACCACGATCCACAACAGGGCCCAGTTACAATGAGCAGTTCTTC. The encoded protein is CASSPRSTTGPSYNEQFF.

The table lists this clonotype with a few counts. V gene TRBV20-1 combines with J gene TRBJ1-2; D ambiguous. V was trimmed by 3 bases and J by 9 bases, leaving 8 bases between them. Germline V CDR1 and CDR2: DFQATT, SNEGSKA (reference sequence). The CDR3 is made up of 10 amino acids. Here the CDR3 reads CSASTGSYTF. The CDR3 nucleotides are TGCAGTGCTAGTACGGGGAGCTACACCTTC.

This clonotype was detected a few times. This chain joins TRBV13 and TRBJ2-6; D possibly matches TRBD1 or TRBD2 (6 bases each). The CDR3 is made up of 17 amino acids. Germline values: CDR1 PRHDT, CDR2 FYEKMQ (reference sequence). V was trimmed by 5 bases and J by 0 bases, leaving 14 bases between them. This CDR3 is CASSPPKGGSGANVLTF. The CDR3 DNA follows: TGTGCCAGCAGCCCTCCTAAGGGGGGCTCTGGGGCCAACGTCCTGACTTTC.

V and J are TRBV12-3 or TRBV12-4 and TRBJ2-3, with 8 bases lining up with TRBD2. This CDR3 is 16 amino acids long. J gave up 7 bases and V 2 bases, and 11 bases lay outside the gene matches. The CDR3 sequence is CASSLSSIAGPNTQYF. The CDR3 DNA sequence: TGTGCCAGCAGTTTATCGTCGATAGCGGGGCCAAATACGCAGTATTTT.

This clonotype was seen a few times. This chain links TRBV5-1 with TRBJ2-5, with D perhaps TRBD1 or TRBD2 (6 bases each). The CDR3 runs to 16 residues. Trimming cost V 3 bases and J 5 bases, with 20 bases left between them. Germline V lookup: CDR1 SGHRS, CDR2 YFSETQ. CDR3 loop: CASSSGGGHVQETQYF. CDR3 nucleotides: TGCGCCAGCAGCTCTGGAGGGGGACATGTCCAGGAGACCCAGTACTTC.

This clonotype was observed at least ten times. The J gene is TRBJ1-1, the V gene TRBV6-1; D unclear. Germline V gene lookup returns CDR1 MNHNS and CDR2 SASEGT. Trimming removed 4 bases at V and 1 base at J, with 10 bases between. This CDR3 is 14 amino acids long. This CDR3 is CASSARAENTEAFF. CDR3 in DNA: TGTGCCAGCAGTGCACGGGCCGAGAACACTGAAGCTTTCTTT.

This clonotype was observed at least ten times. This chain connects TRBV27 to TRBJ2-3; D is unclear. Germline CDR1 MNHEY, CDR2 SMNVEV (reference sequence). This CDR3 is built from 13 residues. V lost 1 base to trimming and J lost 1 base, with 3 bases between them. The CDR3 reads CASSLFRTDTQYF. CDR3 coding DNA: TGTGCCAGCAGTTTATTCCGCACAGATACGCAGTATTTT.

The sample holds a few counts of this clonotype. The chain employs TRBV6-1 and TRBJ2-6; no firm D call. Trimming left V 6 bases short and J 0 bases short, with 9 bases between. The length of the CDR3 is 15 residues. CDR1 and CDR2 (germline): MNHNS, SASEGT. The DNA for the CDR3 is TGTGCCAGCAGCCTACAGCACTCTGGGGCCAACGTCCTGACTTTC. Amino acid sequence: CASSLQHSGANVLTF.

This clonotype was counted at least ten times. J is TRBJ2-7 and V is TRBV5-5; 9 bases align to TRBD1. This CDR3 contains 14 residues. J was trimmed by 1 base and V by 4 bases; bases with no gene match: 3. The germline gives CDR1 SGHKS, CDR2 YYEKEE (reference sequence). The CDR3 loop is CASSMTGGSYEQYF. The CDR3 nucleotides read TGTGCCAGCAGCATGACAGGGGGGTCCTACGAGCAGTACTTC.

This clonotype was picked up a small number of times. This chain uses TRBV20-1 with TRBJ2-4, with D unclear. This CDR3 region has 17 residues. The V gene lost 5 bases and the J gene lost 0 bases, with 20 bases spanning the gap. Germline CDR1 is DFQATT and CDR2 is SNEGSKA (reference sequence). As DNA, the CDR3 is TGCAGTGCTCCCCCCCCCCTCGCGCAACTAGCCAAAAACATTCAGTACTTC. Translating gives CSAPPPLAQLAKNIQYF.

In its sample, this clonotype was seen a few times. This rearrangement joins TRBV19 to TRBJ1-5, with TRBD1 identical over 8 bases. The CDR3 is 15 residues long. The J segment lost 4 bases and the V segment lost 8 bases, leaving 10 bases of the junction unmatched. Germline CDR1 and CDR2: LNHDA and SQIVND (reference sequence). For the CDR3, the DNA is TGTGCCAGTCTCCCCCTACAGGGGGGGAATCAGCCCCAGCATTTT. It yields the protein CASLPLQGGNQPQHF.

In this sample, this clonotype turned up once. The chain links TRBV7-8 to TRBJ2-1; perhaps D is TRBD1 or TRBD2 (5 bases each). The CDR3 consists of 16 residues. The V end was cut by 1 base, the J end by 2 bases, with 12 bases between. The germline V gene encodes CDR1 SGHVS and CDR2 FQNEAQ. The CDR3 DNA is TGTGCCAGCAGCTTAGGTGGGACGCCTACCTACAATGAGCAGTTCTTC. It encodes CASSLGGTPTYNEQFF.

The V and J genes are TRBV28 and TRBJ2-5; D possibly corresponds to TRBD2 (6 bases). The CDR3 is 15 amino acids. The germline V and J ends were trimmed by 2 bases and 5 bases, with 15 bases remaining between them. Germline V CDR1 and CDR2: MDHEN, SYDVKM. For the CDR3, the DNA is TGTGCCAGCAGTTTACTAGCGCCGAGAGGGGAGACCCAGTACTTC. Protein: CASSLLAPRGETQYF.

This clonotype was found a few times. The V gene is TRBV6-2 or TRBV6-3, the J gene TRBJ2-3; 11 nucleotides align to TRBD2. The CDR3 extends over 19 amino acids. After removal of 3 bases from V and 4 bases from J, the junction contained 15 bases not matched to a gene. Germline values: CDR1 MNHEY, CDR2 SVGEGT. For the CDR3, the DNA is TGTGCCAGCAGTTATGGTAGTACTAGCGGGAGACCGGCGGCAGATACGCAGTATTTT. It yields the protein CASSYGSTSGRPAADTQYF.

This sequence joins TRBV6-5 and TRBJ2-6; D is ambiguous. CDR1 is MNHEY and CDR2 is SVGAGI in the germline V gene. V lost 4 bases, J lost 0 bases, and 13 bases lay in between. The CDR3 loop spans 17 amino acids. CDR3 sequence reads: CASSFLGSGSGANVLTF. Written as DNA, the CDR3 is TGTGCCAGCAGTTTCTTAGGTTCGGGCTCTGGGGCCAACGTCCTGACTTTC.

The J gene is TRBJ2-3, the V gene TRBV29-1, with 10 bases that match TRBD1. With V trimmed by 3 bases and J by 2 bases, 14 bases remained unmatched. Germline V gene data show CDR1 as SQVTM and CDR2 as ANQGSEA. This CDR3 spans 18 amino acids. CDR3 sequence (DNA): TGCAGCGTTGAGTATGTGGGACAGGGGCCCACTGCCACAGATACGCAGTATTTT. As protein: CSVEYVGQGPTATDTQYF.

The chain employs TRBV7-3 and TRBJ2-1; D remains ambiguous. The CDR3 covers 16 residues. Trimming cost V 1 base and J 2 bases, with 12 bases left between them. Germline-derived CDR1 and CDR2 are SGHTA and FQGTGA. The DNA of the CDR3 is TGTGCCAGCAGCTTAAATTTAATCCCCCCCTACAATGAGCAGTTCTTC. Protein product: CASSLNLIPPYNEQFF.

The rearrangement joins TRBV4-1 to TRBJ1-2, with no clear D. CDR3 size: 14 residues. Germline V gene sequence: CDR1 MGHRA, CDR2 YSYEKL. The V and J ends lost 4 bases and 2 bases respectively, with 11 bases between them. Written as DNA, the CDR3 is TGCGCCAGCAGCCGGGAACGTTTCAACTATGGCTACACCTTC. It specifies CASSRERFNYGYTF.

Comments on this clonotype: Since a much larger clone is just one base distant, this may be a read error. The rearrangement links TRBV20-1 to TRBJ1-5; unclear D gene. CDR1 and CDR2 (germline): DFQATT, SNEGSKA (reference sequence). Trimming stripped 5 bases from V and 2 bases from J, with 13 bases between. This CDR3 is 14 amino acids long. The DNA for the CDR3 is TGCAGTGCTGAGCGTACTTGGGGCAATCAGCCCCAGCATTTT. Residues: CSAERTWGNQPQHF.